This T cell receptor beta chain was sequenced during a study of blood T cells in healthy people across ages. Next came a second PCR, run for roughly 6 to 11 cycles, which used a sample-barcoded 5' primer along with a J-beta primer mix. TCRdb passed the 5' RACE reads through MiXCR, listing each CDR3 protein once. The table lists around 1,000,000 distinct CDR3 sequences, around 27% of them singletons, with 0.65% to 0.95% in the top ten. V gave up 5 bases and J gave up 6 bases; unmatched junction bases: 4. The CDR3 consists of 14 residues. This clonotype has only a few counts. The data also belong to a second study, concerning T cells of mothers and their children.

The sequenced sample consisted of blood. This TCR derives from a girl under 10 years old in good health. This sequence joins TRBV12-3 or TRBV12-4 and TRBJ1-5; 10 bases are shared with TRBD1. CDR3 sequence (DNA): TGTGCCAGCAGTACCGGGACAGGGGTTCAGCCCCAGCATTTT. It translates to CASSTGTGVQPQHF.